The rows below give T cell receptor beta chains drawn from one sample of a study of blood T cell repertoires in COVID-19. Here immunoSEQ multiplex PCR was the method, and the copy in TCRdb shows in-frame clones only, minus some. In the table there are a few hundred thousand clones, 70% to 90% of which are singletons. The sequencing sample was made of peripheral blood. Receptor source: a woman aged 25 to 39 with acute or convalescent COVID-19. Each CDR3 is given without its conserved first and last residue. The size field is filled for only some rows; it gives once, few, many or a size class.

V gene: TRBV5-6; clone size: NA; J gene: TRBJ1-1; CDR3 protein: ASSLGLMGADTEAF
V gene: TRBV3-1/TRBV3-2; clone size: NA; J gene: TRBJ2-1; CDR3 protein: ASSPNWRTSGSMGNEQF
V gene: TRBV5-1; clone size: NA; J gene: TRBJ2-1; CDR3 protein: ASSLYRGYNEQF
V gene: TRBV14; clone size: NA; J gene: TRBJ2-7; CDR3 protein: ASRNQGASSYEQY
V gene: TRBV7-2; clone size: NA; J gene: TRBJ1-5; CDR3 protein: ASRSTGLGQPQH
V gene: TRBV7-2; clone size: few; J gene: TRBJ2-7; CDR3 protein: ASSLKQGITYEQY
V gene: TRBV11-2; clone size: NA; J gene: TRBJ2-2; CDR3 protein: ASKLGQHTGELF
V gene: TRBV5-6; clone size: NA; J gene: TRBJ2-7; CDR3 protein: ASLGGTGFFYEQY
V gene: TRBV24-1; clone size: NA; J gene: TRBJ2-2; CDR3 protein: ATSLAGSTGELF
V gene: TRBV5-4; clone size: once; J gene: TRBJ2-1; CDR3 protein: ASSLELAGGNEQF